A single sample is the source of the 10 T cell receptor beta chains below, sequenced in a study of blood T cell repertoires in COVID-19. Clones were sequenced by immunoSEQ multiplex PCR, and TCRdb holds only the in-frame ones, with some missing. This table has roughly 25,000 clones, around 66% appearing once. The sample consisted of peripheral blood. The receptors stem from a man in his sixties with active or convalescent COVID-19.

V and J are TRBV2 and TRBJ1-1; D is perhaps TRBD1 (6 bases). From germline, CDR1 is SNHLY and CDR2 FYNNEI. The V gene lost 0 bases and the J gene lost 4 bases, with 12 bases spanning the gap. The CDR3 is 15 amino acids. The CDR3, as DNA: TGTGCCAGCAGTGAAGCGTCTCTACAGGGCACTGAAGCTTTCTTT. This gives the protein CASSEASLQGTEAFF.

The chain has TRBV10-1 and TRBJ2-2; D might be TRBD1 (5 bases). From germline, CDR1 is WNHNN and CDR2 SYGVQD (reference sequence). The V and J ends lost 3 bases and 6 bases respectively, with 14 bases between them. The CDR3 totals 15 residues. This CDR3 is CASSDAGNRAGELFF. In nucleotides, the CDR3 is TGCGCCAGCAGTGATGCAGGGAATCGCGCCGGGGAGCTGTTTTTT.

CDR3 coding DNA: TGTGCCTGGAGTGTTCCGGGGGGCATGGGCAATCAGCCCCAGCATTTT. Amino acid sequence: CAWSVPGGMGNQPQHF. The chain joins TRBV30 to TRBJ1-5; TRBD1 might be the D (6 bases). The V end lost 0 bases, the J end lost 2 bases, and 14 bases lay between the germline ends. Per germline, CDR1 GTSNPN and CDR2 SVGIG (reference sequence). The CDR3 contains 16 residues.

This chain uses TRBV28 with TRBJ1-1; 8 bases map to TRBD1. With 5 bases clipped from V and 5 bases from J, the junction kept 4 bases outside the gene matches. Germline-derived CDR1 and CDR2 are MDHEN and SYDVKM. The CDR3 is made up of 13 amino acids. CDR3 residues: CASSINRGTEAFF. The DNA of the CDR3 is TGTGCCAGCAGTATCAACAGGGGGACTGAAGCTTTCTTT.

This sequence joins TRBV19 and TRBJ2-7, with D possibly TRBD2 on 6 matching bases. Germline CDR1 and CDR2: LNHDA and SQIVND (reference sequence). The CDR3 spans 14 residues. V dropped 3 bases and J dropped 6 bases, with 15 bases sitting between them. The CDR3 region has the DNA TGTGCCAGTAGTATGGGAGGAATATTGCTCGAGCAGTACTTC. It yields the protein CASSMGGILLEQYF.

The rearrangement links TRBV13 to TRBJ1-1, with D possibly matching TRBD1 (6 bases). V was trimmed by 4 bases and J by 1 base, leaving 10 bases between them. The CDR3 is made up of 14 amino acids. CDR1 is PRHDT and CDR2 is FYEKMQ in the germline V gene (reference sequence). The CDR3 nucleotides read TGTGCCAGCAGCTCTAGACAGGAGAACACTGAAGCTTTCTTT. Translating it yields CASSSRQENTEAFF. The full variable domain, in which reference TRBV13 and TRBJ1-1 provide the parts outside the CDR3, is AAGVIQSPRHLIKEKRETATLKCYPIPRHDTVYWYQQGPGQDPQFLISFYEKMQSDKGSIPDRFSAQQFSDYHSELNMSSLELGDSALYFCASSSRQENTEAFFGQGTRLTVV.

The CDR3 protein is CASSFPQGAWETQYF. In DNA form, the CDR3 reads TGTGCCAGCAGTTTTCCGCAGGGGGCCTGGGAGACCCAGTACTTC. The V call is TRBV28, the J call TRBJ2-5, with 8 bases fitting TRBD1. The junction had 8 bases not matched to a gene; V was cut back by 3 bases and J by 5 bases. This CDR3 contains 15 residues. Germline V gene sequence: CDR1 MDHEN, CDR2 SYDVKM.

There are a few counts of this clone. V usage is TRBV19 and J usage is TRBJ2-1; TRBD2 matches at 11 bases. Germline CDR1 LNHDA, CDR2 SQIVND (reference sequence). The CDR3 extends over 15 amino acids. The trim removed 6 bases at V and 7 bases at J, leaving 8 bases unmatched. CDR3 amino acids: CASSLTSGNRNEQFF. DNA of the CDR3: TGTGCCAGTAGCCTGACTAGCGGGAACCGGAATGAGCAGTTCTTC.

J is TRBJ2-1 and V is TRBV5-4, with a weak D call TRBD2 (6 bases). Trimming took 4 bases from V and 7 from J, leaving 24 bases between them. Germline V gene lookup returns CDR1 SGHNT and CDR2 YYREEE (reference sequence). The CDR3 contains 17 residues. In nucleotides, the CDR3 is TGTGCCAGCAGCCCGGAGGGGAACGGGATCCGGTGGAATGAGCAGTTCTTC. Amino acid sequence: CASSPEGNGIRWNEQFF. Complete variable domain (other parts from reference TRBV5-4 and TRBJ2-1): ETGVTQSPTHLIKTRGQQVTLRCSSQSGHNTVSWYQQALGQGPQFIFQYYREEENGRGNFPPRFSGLQFPNYSSELNVNALELDDSALYLCASSPEGNGIRWNEQFFGPGTRLTVL.

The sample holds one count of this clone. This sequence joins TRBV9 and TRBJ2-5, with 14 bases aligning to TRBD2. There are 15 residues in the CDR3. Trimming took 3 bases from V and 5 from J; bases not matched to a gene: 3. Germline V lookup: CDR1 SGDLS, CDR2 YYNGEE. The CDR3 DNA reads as TGTGCCAGCAGCGCGACTAGCGGGAGGGTCGAGACCCAGTACTTC. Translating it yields CASSATSGRVETQYF.